These T cell receptor beta chains were read from a single sample in a study of molecular identifiers for immune sequencing clone quantification. TCRdb reprocessed the PCR reads with MiXCR, giving one entry per CDR3 protein. The profile shows 100,000 or so distinct CDR3 sequences, about 32% of them singletons. The source material was naive CD8+ T cells from blood, with Jurkat cell RNA spiked in. All receptors derive from a human donor in good health. Some libraries in this study had Jurkat cell RNA spiked in. The CDR3 runs from the conserved cysteine through the conserved F or W. D genes are given only for firm matches. A row's size may be missing; if present it is once, few, many or a size class.

d_call: -
j_call: TRBJ2-2
v_call: TRBV29-1
clone_size: few
cdr3_nt: TGCAGCGTGTACAGGGTTTCCGGGGAGCTGTTTTTT
cdr3_aa: CSVYRVSGELFF

d_call: TRBD2
j_call: TRBJ2-1
v_call: TRBV20-1
clone_size: few
cdr3_nt: TGCAGTGCTAGGAACCTAGCGGCTGACAATGAGCAGTTCTTC
cdr3_aa: CSARNLAADNEQFF

d_call: -
j_call: TRBJ2-1
v_call: TRBV27
clone_size: -
cdr3_nt: TGTGCCAGCAGATTGGCAATAAACAATGAGCAGTTCTTC
cdr3_aa: CASRLAINNEQFF

d_call: TRBD1
j_call: TRBJ1-1
v_call: TRBV19
clone_size: many
cdr3_nt: TGTGCCAGTACAGGGGGAGGTGGTGCTTTCTTT
cdr3_aa: CASTGGGGAFF

d_call: TRBD1
j_call: TRBJ2-3
v_call: TRBV20-1
clone_size: few
cdr3_nt: TGCAGTGCTAGAGGGTTCTCCGGGACAGGGCTTGGAAATACGCAGTATTTT
cdr3_aa: CSARGFSGTGLGNTQYF

d_call: TRBD1
j_call: TRBJ2-2
v_call: TRBV5-4
clone_size: many
cdr3_nt: TGTGCCAGCAGCTTGCGCCCTAAGCAGGACAGGGCCGGGGAGCTGTTTTTT
cdr3_aa: CASSLRPKQDRAGELFF

d_call: -
j_call: TRBJ1-5
v_call: TRBV20-1
clone_size: few
cdr3_nt: TGCAGTGCTAGAGGGGACGGCGGATGGCAGCCCCAGCATTTT
cdr3_aa: CSARGDGGWQPQHF

d_call: TRBD2
j_call: TRBJ2-1
v_call: TRBV6-5
clone_size: few
cdr3_nt: TGTGCCAGCAGTTACGGCGGGAGCGGGTTCTACAATGAGCAGTTCTTC
cdr3_aa: CASSYGGSGFYNEQFF

d_call: -
j_call: TRBJ2-2
v_call: TRBV20-1
clone_size: -
cdr3_nt: TGCAGTGCTAGGCAGGGGGGATGGGGCACCGGGGAGCTGTTTTTT
cdr3_aa: CSARQGGWGTGELFF

d_call: -
j_call: TRBJ1-1
v_call: TRBV7-2
clone_size: many
cdr3_nt: TGTGCCAGCAGCTTAGATGGCACTGAAGCTTTCTTT
cdr3_aa: CASSLDGTEAFF

d_call: -
j_call: TRBJ1-4
v_call: TRBV27
clone_size: -
cdr3_nt: TGTGCCAGCAGTTTCGGGGCACTTAATGAAGAACTGTTTTTT
cdr3_aa: CASSFGALNEELFF

d_call: TRBD2
j_call: TRBJ2-7
v_call: TRBV4-2
clone_size: -
cdr3_nt: TGTGCCAGCAGCAAAGATGAGTTGCTAGCGGGAGTTGACGAGCAGTACTTC
cdr3_aa: CASSKDELLAGVDEQYF

d_call: TRBD2
j_call: TRBJ2-7
v_call: TRBV6-1
clone_size: many
cdr3_nt: TGTGCCAGCAGTGAGCGGGGGTTGGACGAGCAGTACTTC
cdr3_aa: CASSERGLDEQYF

d_call: -
j_call: TRBJ2-7
v_call: TRBV20-1
clone_size: many
cdr3_nt: TGCAGTGCTAGGGCCCAGAGTAACGACTACGAGCAGTACTTC
cdr3_aa: CSARAQSNDYEQYF

d_call: -
j_call: TRBJ1-1
v_call: TRBV7-9
clone_size: many
cdr3_nt: TGTGCCAGCAGCTCCGCAGATGGACGTACTGAAGCTTTCTTT
cdr3_aa: CASSSADGRTEAFF

d_call: TRBD2
j_call: TRBJ2-1
v_call: TRBV27
clone_size: once
cdr3_nt: TGTGCCAGCAAGGGTAGCGGGAGGGGTAATGAGCAGTTCTTC
cdr3_aa: CASKGSGRGNEQFF

d_call: -
j_call: TRBJ1-1
v_call: TRBV12-5
clone_size: few
cdr3_nt: TGTGCTAGTGGTTTGGAAGGACAGTTTGAAGCTTTCTTT
cdr3_aa: CASGLEGQFEAFF

d_call: -
j_call: TRBJ2-7
v_call: TRBV7-2
clone_size: -
cdr3_nt: TGTGCCAGCAGCTTAGCCGCGGGCATCTACGAGCAGTACTTC
cdr3_aa: CASSLAAGIYEQYF

d_call: -
j_call: TRBJ2-7
v_call: TRBV7-6
clone_size: -
cdr3_nt: TGTGCCAGCAGCTTAGACACTAGCACTACCTACGAGCAGTACTTC
cdr3_aa: CASSLDTSTTYEQYF

d_call: -
j_call: TRBJ2-3
v_call: TRBV15
clone_size: -
cdr3_nt: TGTGCCACCAGCCCCTCCCCGGGACACCCAACAGATACGCAGTATTTT
cdr3_aa: CATSPSPGHPTDTQYF

d_call: TRBD1
j_call: TRBJ2-3
v_call: TRBV7-2
clone_size: many
cdr3_nt: TGTGCCAGCACCCAAGGGGACAGGGGACCAGATACGCAGTATTTT
cdr3_aa: CASTQGDRGPDTQYF

d_call: -
j_call: TRBJ1-3
v_call: TRBV9
clone_size: -
cdr3_nt: TGTGCCAGCAGCACAGGGACTGGAAACACCATATATTTT
cdr3_aa: CASSTGTGNTIYF

d_call: -
j_call: TRBJ2-3
v_call: TRBV13
clone_size: few
cdr3_nt: TGTGCCAGCAGCCCGGGAAGAGATACGCAGTATTTT
cdr3_aa: CASSPGRDTQYF

d_call: -
j_call: TRBJ2-7
v_call: TRBV6-2/TRBV6-3
clone_size: -
cdr3_nt: TGTGCCAGCAGCCACGGGGCCGTCCTGGAGCAGTACTTC
cdr3_aa: CASSHGAVLEQYF

d_call: -
j_call: TRBJ2-1
v_call: TRBV7-9
clone_size: -
cdr3_nt: TGTGCCAGCAGCTCCGGGACGCAGATCTACAATGAGCAGTTCTTC
cdr3_aa: CASSSGTQIYNEQFF

d_call: -
j_call: TRBJ2-3
v_call: TRBV12-3/TRBV12-4
clone_size: many
cdr3_nt: TGTGCCAGCAGTGCCCATGGCTCAGATACGCAGTATTTT
cdr3_aa: CASSAHGSDTQYF

d_call: -
j_call: TRBJ1-4
v_call: TRBV11-2
clone_size: -
cdr3_nt: TGTGCCAGCGCCCGTTGGGGGTTAAATGAAAAACTGTTTTTT
cdr3_aa: CASARWGLNEKLFF

d_call: -
j_call: TRBJ2-5
v_call: TRBV7-8
clone_size: -
cdr3_nt: TGTGCCAGCAGCTTAGGCCGGGCAGGGCAGGAGACCCAGTACTTC
cdr3_aa: CASSLGRAGQETQYF

d_call: -
j_call: TRBJ2-7
v_call: TRBV20-1
clone_size: few
cdr3_nt: TGCAGTGCACCGGACGGGAGCTCCTACGAGCAGTACTTC
cdr3_aa: CSAPDGSSYEQYF

d_call: -
j_call: TRBJ2-7
v_call: TRBV6-2/TRBV6-3
clone_size: -
cdr3_nt: TGTGCCAGCAACACCGACTGGACCTACGAGCAGTACTTC
cdr3_aa: CASNTDWTYEQYF

d_call: -
j_call: TRBJ2-7
v_call: TRBV12-3/TRBV12-4
clone_size: -
cdr3_nt: TGTGCCAGCAGTTTTAACTGGGCCTACGAGCAGTACTTC
cdr3_aa: CASSFNWAYEQYF

d_call: -
j_call: TRBJ2-7
v_call: TRBV28
clone_size: many
cdr3_nt: TGTGCCAGCAGCCTGCTCTTCGGGTACGAGCAGTACTTC
cdr3_aa: CASSLLFGYEQYF

d_call: TRBD2
j_call: TRBJ2-1
v_call: TRBV20-1
clone_size: -
cdr3_nt: TGCGGTGCCCTAGCGGGAGTAGGCAATGAGCAGTTCTTC
cdr3_aa: CGALAGVGNEQFF

d_call: TRBD1
j_call: TRBJ1-2
v_call: TRBV7-2
clone_size: -
cdr3_nt: TGTGCCAGCAGCTGGAGCCCGACAGGGAACTATGGCTACACCTTC
cdr3_aa: CASSWSPTGNYGYTF

d_call: -
j_call: TRBJ2-7
v_call: TRBV20-1
clone_size: few
cdr3_nt: TGCAGTGCTAAGGGTGAAGTTGTGAACCTCTACGAGCAGTACTTC
cdr3_aa: CSAKGEVVNLYEQYF

d_call: -
j_call: TRBJ2-3
v_call: TRBV28
clone_size: few
cdr3_nt: TGTGCCAGCAGTTTATGGGGACAACGGGCGGCCACAGATACGCAGTATTTT
cdr3_aa: CASSLWGQRAATDTQYF

d_call: -
j_call: TRBJ1-1
v_call: TRBV28
clone_size: many
cdr3_nt: TGTGCCAGCAGTTTCTTCGGGCAGGCGAACACTGAAGCTTTCTTT
cdr3_aa: CASSFFGQANTEAFF

d_call: -
j_call: TRBJ2-2
v_call: TRBV2
clone_size: -
cdr3_nt: TGTGCCAGCGAGGGACTGGGGTGCATCGGGGAGCGGGTTTTT
cdr3_aa: CASEGLGCIGERVF

d_call: -
j_call: TRBJ2-5
v_call: TRBV28
clone_size: -
cdr3_nt: TGTGCCAGCAGTTTATGGCCGTTGGGGGGACAGACCCAGTACTTC
cdr3_aa: CASSLWPLGGQTQYF

d_call: TRBD1
j_call: TRBJ2-1
v_call: TRBV14
clone_size: -
cdr3_nt: TGTGCCAGCAGTCGGGCCGGGACAGTTTTTAATGAGCAGTTCTTC
cdr3_aa: CASSRAGTVFNEQFF

d_call: -
j_call: TRBJ2-1
v_call: TRBV29-1
clone_size: many
cdr3_nt: TGCAGCGTTCCTGGGGACGCAGGCACGGGCAGTGGGTTCGGGCCCATATTC
cdr3_aa: CSVPGDAGTGSGFGPIF

d_call: -
j_call: TRBJ2-3
v_call: TRBV25-1
clone_size: -
cdr3_nt: TGTGCCTGCAGGGAGGGGGGGGCAGATACGCAGTATTTT
cdr3_aa: CACREGGADTQYF

d_call: -
j_call: TRBJ1-1
v_call: TRBV6-2/TRBV6-3
clone_size: -
cdr3_nt: TGTGCCAGCAGTTGGGGGGCTGGAACTGAAGCTTTCTTT
cdr3_aa: CASSWGAGTEAFF

d_call: -
j_call: TRBJ2-2
v_call: TRBV21-1
clone_size: -
cdr3_nt: TGTGCCACCACAAAGGCGGGAAACACCGGGGAGCTGTTTTTT
cdr3_aa: CATTKAGNTGELFF